The 2 T cell receptor beta chains presented below share a single source sample, sequenced in a study of cytomegalovirus exposure and HLA in healthy donors. Primers for the PCR totalled 60 Vbeta and 13 Jbeta. Clones were read by immunoSEQ multiplex PCR, and TCRdb kept only the in-frame ones, dropping some. The table lists some 200,000 clones, approximately 81% of them singletons, with approximately 2% in the top ten. Material: PBMCs. The source of these receptors is a woman in her 30s in good health and CMV-seronegative.

The V gene is TRBV7-7, the J gene TRBJ2-7; 9 positions agree with TRBD2. Per the germline V gene, CDR1 is SSHAT and CDR2 is FNYEAQ (reference sequence). The junction had 13 bases not matched to a gene; V was cut back by 5 bases and J by 5 bases. This CDR3 is built from 16 residues. The CDR3 region has the DNA TGTGCCAGCAGCCGCGCCCTTGCGGGGGGGGAGAACGAGCAGTACTTC. As protein: CASSRALAGGENEQYF. Supplemented by reference TRBV7-7 and TRBJ2-7, the full variable domain reads GAGVSQSPRYKVTKRGQDVTLRCDPISSHATLYWYQQALGQGPEFLTYFNYEAQPDKSGLPSDRFSAERPEGSISTLTIQRTEQRDSAMYRCASSRALAGGENEQYFGPGTRLTVT.

This rearrangement joins TRBV5-1 to TRBJ2-5, with TRBD2 as a possible D gene (6 bases). Germline CDR1 and CDR2: SGHRS and YFSETQ. V was pared by 4 bases and J by 4 bases, with 17 bases between. The CDR3 spans 15 residues. Here the CDR3 DNA reads TGCGCCAGCAGCCCGGGGCCGGGACTGGGAGAGACCCAGTACTTC. Encoded protein: CASSPGPGLGETQYF.